A selection of T cell receptor beta chains follows, all from one sample in a study of blood T cell repertoires in COVID-19. This table comes from immunoSEQ multiplex PCR, and its TCRdb copy is limited to in-frame clones, with some not included. The sample has 240,000 or so clones, 85% to 90% seen once. Input material: peripheral blood. These receptors all come from a woman in her forties who had recovered from COVID-19. The CDR3 runs from the conserved cysteine through the conserved F or W. The D gene is left open where the match is weak. Size is omitted from some rows. Given values are once, few, many or a class for expanded clones.

>13|once|TRBD2|TRBJ2-3|TRBV10-1
TGCGCCAGCAGTGAGGGACTAGCAGATACGCAGTATTTT
CASSEGLADTQYF
>15|NA|TRBD1|TRBJ2-7|TRBV5-1
TGCGCCAGCAGCTTGGAGGGACAGGGTCGCGACGAGCAGTACTTC
CASSLEGQGRDEQYF
>14|NA|TRBD1|TRBJ1-2|TRBV12-5
TGTGCTAGTGGTTTGCGCGTCTCAGGGGGTGGCTACACCTTC
CASGLRVSGGGYTF
>14|NA|NA|TRBJ2-3|TRBV6-5
TGTGCCAGCAGTTATAGGCGGAGTACAGATACGCAGTATTTT
CASSYRRSTDTQYF
>15|once|TRBD2|TRBJ2-1|TRBV19
TGTGCCAGTAGTATAGCTGGGACTAGCGGCAATGAGCAGTTCTTC
CASSIAGTSGNEQFF
>15|few|TRBD2|TRBJ2-1|TRBV7-9
TGTGCCAGCAGCAAGGGACTAGCGGCTTACAATGAGCAGTTCTTC
CASSKGLAAYNEQFF
>13|NA|NA|TRBJ2-5|TRBV28
TGTGCCAGCAGTTTGGGCCTTACCGAGACCCAGTACTTC
CASSLGLTETQYF
>16|once|NA|TRBJ2-7|TRBV25-1
TGTGCCAGCAGTGAATGGGTCGGGTCCAGGGCCTACGAGCAGTACTTC
CASSEWVGSRAYEQYF
>18|NA|NA|TRBJ2-2|TRBV27
TGTGCCAGCAGTTTCCGGGTCGTCGGGGGGCTGTGGGCCGGGGAGCTGTTTTTT
CASSFRVVGGLWAGELFF
>15|NA|NA|TRBJ1-5|TRBV5-1
TGCGCCAGCAGCTTGGGGACCGGGGGCAATCAGCCCCAGCATTTT
CASSLGTGGNQPQHF
>15|NA|TRBD2|TRBJ2-2|TRBV11-2
TGTGCCAGCAGCCCCGGGGGGTCGTGGACCGGGGAGCTGTTTTTT
CASSPGGSWTGELFF